The clone carrying this T cell receptor (beta chain) was recorded at least ten times. In the study's own analysis: Samples ranged from about 20,000 to 700,000 TCRs, with a median of around 100,000. TCRdb itself ran the RACE reads through MiXCR, one entry per CDR3 protein. TCRdb assigned the V and J calls; the authors' analysis was not used. The sample contains under 300,000 distinct CDR3 sequences, 7.5% to 10% of which appear only once. The CDR3 covers 15 residues. The germline V gene encodes CDR1 SGHKS and CDR2 YYEKEE (reference sequence). V shed 4 bases, J shed 9 bases, and the junction held 7 bases outside the gene matches. These data come from a study of human T cells and chemical hapten exposure. Study overall: It was small differences in pooled library volume that mainly caused per-sample TCR yields to vary.

As for time point: pre-sensitization, week 0. The sample's treatment: therapeutic diphenylcyclopropenone sensitization with weekly scalp DPC. The sample here was whole blood, taken in connection with sensitization to the hapten diphenylcyclopropenone (DPC). This sequence joins TRBV5-5 and TRBJ1-6; TRBD1 agrees at 10 bases. This clonotype was obtained from a woman aged 35 to 49 with alopecia areata. Some clones in this sample may be carry-over from other donors' samples. The CDR3 protein is CASSPTGQGSSPLHF. Written as DNA, the CDR3 is TGTGCCAGCAGCCCTACGGGACAGGGGAGTTCACCCCTCCACTTT. The full variable domain, with the rest looked up from reference TRBV5-5 and TRBJ1-6, is DAGVTQSPTHLIKTRGQQVTLRCSPISGHKSVSWYQQVLGQGPQFIFQYYEKEERGRGNFPDRFSARQFPNYSSELNVNALLLGDSALYLCASSPTGQGSSPLHFGNGTRLTVT.